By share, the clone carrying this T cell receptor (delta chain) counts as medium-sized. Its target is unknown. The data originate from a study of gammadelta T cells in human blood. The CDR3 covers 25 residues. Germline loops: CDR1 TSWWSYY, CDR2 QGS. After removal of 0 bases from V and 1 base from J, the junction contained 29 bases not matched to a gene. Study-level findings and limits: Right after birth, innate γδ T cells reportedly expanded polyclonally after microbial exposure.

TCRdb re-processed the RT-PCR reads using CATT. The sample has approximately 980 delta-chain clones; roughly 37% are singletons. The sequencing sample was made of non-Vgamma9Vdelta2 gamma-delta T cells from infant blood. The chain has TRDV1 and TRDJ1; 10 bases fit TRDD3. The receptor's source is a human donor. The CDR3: CALGELGVTLGSFSRTGGFTDKLIF. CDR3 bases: TGTGCTCTTGGGGAACTAGGGGTGACGCTCGGGTCTTTTTCCCGTACTGGGGGATTCACCGATAAACTCATCTTT.